What follows describes a single T cell receptor (beta chain). This sample is part of a study of blood T cell repertoires in COVID-19. Study at large: Collection of acute and convalescent COVID-19 samples took place in the United States, Italy and Spain. Nucleic acid was either cDNA or gDNA, and it came from T cells, B-cell-depleted T cells, or PBMCs.

In the authors' methods: Amplification of reference gene primers provided the estimated nucleated cell counts. Profiling relied on immunoSEQ multiplex PCR, and the TCRdb table lists in-frame clones only, not all of them. V, J and clone size were drawn from that table, and D and trimming were deduced from the DNA. The table lists 90,000 to 100,000 clones, about 80% of them singletons. With V trimmed by 7 bases and J by 4 bases, 12 bases remained unmatched. CDR3 size: 15 residues. Germline-derived CDR1 and CDR2 are MDHEN and SYDVKM. The clonotype originates from a man in his 70s with acute or convalescent COVID-19. The V and J genes are TRBV28 and TRBJ1-2; TRBD1 aligns across 7 bases. Sequenced: peripheral blood. DNA of the CDR3: TGTGCCAGCACCGAACCGCCGGGACAGATCTATGGCTACACCTTC. Translation gives CASTEPPGQIYGYTF.